The clone carrying this T cell receptor beta chain was counted a single time. The V gene's germline CDR1 is SGHDN and CDR2 FVKESK. There are 13 residues in the CDR3. Trimming pared 5 bases from V and 5 bases from J, leaving 12 bases between. The data stem from a study of blood T cell repertoires in COVID-19. Study-level background: Sites in the United States, Italy and Spain provided acute and convalescent COVID-19 samples. T cells, B-cell-depleted T cells, or PBMCs supplied cDNA or gDNA.

Authors' methods: Nucleated cell number was recorded as an estimate derived from reference gene primer amplification. Profiling relied on immunoSEQ multiplex PCR, and the TCRdb table lists in-frame clones only, not all of them. That table is the source of V, J and clone size, and D and trimming were worked out from the DNA. The table lists under 150,000 clones, approximately 88% of them singletons. The source material was peripheral blood. The source is a human donor in a cohort sampled during active COVID-19. V is TRBV14 and J is TRBJ1-2; no reliable D call. CDR3 residues: CASSGSTGYGYTF. The CDR3 nucleotides are TGTGCCAGCAGCGGCTCGACCGGGTATGGCTACACCTTC.